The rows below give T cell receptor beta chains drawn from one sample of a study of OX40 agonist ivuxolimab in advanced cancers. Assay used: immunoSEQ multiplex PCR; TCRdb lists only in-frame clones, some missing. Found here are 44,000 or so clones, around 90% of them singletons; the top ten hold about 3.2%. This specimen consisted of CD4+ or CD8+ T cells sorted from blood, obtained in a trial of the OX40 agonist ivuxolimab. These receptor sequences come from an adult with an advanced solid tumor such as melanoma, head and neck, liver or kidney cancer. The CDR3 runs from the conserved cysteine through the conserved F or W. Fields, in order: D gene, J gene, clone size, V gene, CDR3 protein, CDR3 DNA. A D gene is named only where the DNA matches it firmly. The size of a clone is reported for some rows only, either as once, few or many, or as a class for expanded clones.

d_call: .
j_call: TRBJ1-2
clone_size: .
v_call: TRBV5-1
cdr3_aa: CASSPGTPYGYTF
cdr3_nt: TGCGCCAGCAGCCCGGGGACACCCTATGGCTACACCTTC

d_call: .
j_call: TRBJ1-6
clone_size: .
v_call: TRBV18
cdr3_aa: CASSPESSYNSPLHF
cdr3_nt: TGTGCCAGCTCACCAGAGAGCTCCTATAATTCACCCCTCCACTTT

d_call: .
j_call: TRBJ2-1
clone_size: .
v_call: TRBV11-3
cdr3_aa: CASSLDQAGKLYNEQFF
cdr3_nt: TGTGCCAGCAGCTTAGATCAGGCGGGGAAACTCTACAATGAGCAGTTCTTC

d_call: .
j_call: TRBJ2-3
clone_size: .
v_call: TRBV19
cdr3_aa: CASRSRESTDTQYF
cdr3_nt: TGTGCCAGTAGGTCTCGGGAGAGCACAGATACGCAGTATTTT

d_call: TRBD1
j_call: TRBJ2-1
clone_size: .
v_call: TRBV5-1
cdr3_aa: CASSSGGPNNEQFF
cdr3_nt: TGCGCCAGCAGCTCAGGGGGCCCAAACAATGAGCAGTTCTTC

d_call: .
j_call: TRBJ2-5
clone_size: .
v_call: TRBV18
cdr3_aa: CASSTGLQETQYF
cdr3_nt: TGTGCCAGCTCGACGGGACTCCAAGAGACCCAGTACTTC

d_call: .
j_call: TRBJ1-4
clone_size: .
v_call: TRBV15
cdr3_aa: CATSRALDEKLFF
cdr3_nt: TGTGCCACCAGCAGAGCCTTGGACGAAAAACTGTTTTTT

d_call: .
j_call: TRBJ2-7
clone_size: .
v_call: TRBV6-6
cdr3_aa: CASGPRAFTYEQYF
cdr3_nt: TGTGCCAGCGGGCCCAGGGCCTTCACCTACGAGCAGTACTTC

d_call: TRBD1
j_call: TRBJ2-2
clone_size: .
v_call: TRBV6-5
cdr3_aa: CASRKTGTGAGELFF
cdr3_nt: TGTGCCAGCAGAAAAACCGGGACAGGGGCCGGGGAGCTGTTTTTT

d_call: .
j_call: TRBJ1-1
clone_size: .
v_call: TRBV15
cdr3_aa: CATSRDGNTEAFF
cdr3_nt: TGTGCCACCAGCAGAGACGGGAACACTGAAGCTTTCTTT

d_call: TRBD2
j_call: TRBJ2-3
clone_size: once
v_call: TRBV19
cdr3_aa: CASSIRSSGGSTDTQYF
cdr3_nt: TGTGCCAGTAGTATAAGGTCTAGCGGGGGTAGCACAGATACGCAGTATTTT

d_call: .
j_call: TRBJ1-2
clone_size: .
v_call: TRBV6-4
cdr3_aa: CASNDGVEGNRYGYTF
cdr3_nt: TGTGCCAGCAATGACGGGGTAGAGGGAAACCGATATGGCTACACCTTC

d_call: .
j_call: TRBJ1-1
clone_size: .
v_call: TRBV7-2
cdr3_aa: CASSLRSGSTEAFF
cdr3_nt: TGTGCCAGCAGCCTTCGCTCAGGGTCGACTGAAGCTTTCTTT

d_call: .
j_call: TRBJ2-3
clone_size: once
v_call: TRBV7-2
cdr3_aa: CASSSQRGQSGDTQYF
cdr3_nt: TGTGCCAGCAGCTCCCAGCGGGGACAGAGCGGAGATACGCAGTATTTT

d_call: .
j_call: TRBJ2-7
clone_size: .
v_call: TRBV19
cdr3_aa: CASSIMQGSHEQYF
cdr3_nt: TGTGCCAGTAGTATTATGCAGGGCAGCCACGAGCAGTACTTC

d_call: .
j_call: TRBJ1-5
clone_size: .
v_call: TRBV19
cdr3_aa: CASSHTGYDNQPQHF
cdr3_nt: TGTGCCAGTAGTCATACAGGGTACGACAATCAGCCCCAGCATTTT

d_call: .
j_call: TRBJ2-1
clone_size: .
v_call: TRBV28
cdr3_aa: CATLERRYNEQFF
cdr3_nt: TGTGCCACTCTAGAGAGGCGCTACAATGAGCAGTTCTTC

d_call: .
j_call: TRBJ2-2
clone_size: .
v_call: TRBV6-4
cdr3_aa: CASSLSLDTGELFF
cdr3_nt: TGTGCCAGCAGTTTAAGTTTGGACACCGGGGAGCTGTTTTTT

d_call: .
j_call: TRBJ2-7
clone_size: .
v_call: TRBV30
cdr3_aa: CAWSLGGSYEQYF
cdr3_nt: TGTGCCTGGAGCCTCGGCGGATCCTACGAGCAGTACTTC

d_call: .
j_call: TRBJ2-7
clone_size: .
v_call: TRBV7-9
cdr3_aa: CASSLGGGLRNEQYF
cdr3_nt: TGTGCCAGCAGCTTAGGAGGGGGGCTGAGAAACGAGCAGTACTTC

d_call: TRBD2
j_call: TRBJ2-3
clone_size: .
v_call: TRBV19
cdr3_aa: CASTNRGGSGFGDTQYF
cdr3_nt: TGTGCCAGTACCAACCGGGGGGGTAGCGGATTCGGGGATACGCAGTATTTT

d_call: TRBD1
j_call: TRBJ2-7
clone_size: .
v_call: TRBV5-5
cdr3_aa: CASSSPGQFYEQYF
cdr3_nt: TGTGCCAGCAGCTCTCCGGGACAGTTCTACGAGCAGTACTTC

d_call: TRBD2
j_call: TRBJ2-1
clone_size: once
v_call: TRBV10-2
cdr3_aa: CASTSGGVHEQFF
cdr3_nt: TGCGCCAGCACCAGCGGGGGGGTTCATGAGCAGTTCTTC

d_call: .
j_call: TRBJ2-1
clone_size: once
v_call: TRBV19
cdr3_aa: CASSIPFGRRVGPYNEQFF
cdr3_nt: TGTGCCAGTAGTATTCCCTTTGGGCGGAGGGTGGGCCCGTACAATGAGCAGTTCTTC

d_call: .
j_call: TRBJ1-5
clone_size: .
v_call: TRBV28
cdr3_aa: CASRPHRVLANQPQHF
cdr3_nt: TGTGCCAGCAGGCCCCACAGGGTCCTGGCGAATCAGCCCCAGCATTTT

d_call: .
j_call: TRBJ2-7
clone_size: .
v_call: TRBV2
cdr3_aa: CASSGWGSEQYF
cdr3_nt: TGTGCCAGCAGTGGGTGGGGAAGCGAGCAGTACTTC

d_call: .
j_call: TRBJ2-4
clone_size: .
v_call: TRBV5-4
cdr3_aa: CASTIEGDSGNIQYF
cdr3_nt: TGTGCCAGCACCATCGAGGGCGATTCGGGAAACATTCAGTACTTC

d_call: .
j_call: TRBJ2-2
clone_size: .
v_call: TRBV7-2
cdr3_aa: CASSLGWGRYLTGELFF
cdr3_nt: TGTGCCAGCAGCTTAGGTTGGGGGCGATACTTGACCGGGGAGCTGTTTTTT